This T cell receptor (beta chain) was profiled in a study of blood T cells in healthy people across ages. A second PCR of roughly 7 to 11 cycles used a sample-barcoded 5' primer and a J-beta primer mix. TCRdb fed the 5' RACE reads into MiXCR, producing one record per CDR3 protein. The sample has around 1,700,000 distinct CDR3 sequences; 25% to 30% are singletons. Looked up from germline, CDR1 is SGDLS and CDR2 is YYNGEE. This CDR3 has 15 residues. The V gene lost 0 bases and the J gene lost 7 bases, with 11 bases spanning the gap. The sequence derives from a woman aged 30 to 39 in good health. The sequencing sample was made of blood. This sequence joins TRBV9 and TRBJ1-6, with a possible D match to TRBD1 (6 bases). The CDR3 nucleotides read TGTGCCAGCAGCGTAGAGGGGGACGGGAATTCACCCCTCCACTTT. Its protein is CASSVEGDGNSPLHF.